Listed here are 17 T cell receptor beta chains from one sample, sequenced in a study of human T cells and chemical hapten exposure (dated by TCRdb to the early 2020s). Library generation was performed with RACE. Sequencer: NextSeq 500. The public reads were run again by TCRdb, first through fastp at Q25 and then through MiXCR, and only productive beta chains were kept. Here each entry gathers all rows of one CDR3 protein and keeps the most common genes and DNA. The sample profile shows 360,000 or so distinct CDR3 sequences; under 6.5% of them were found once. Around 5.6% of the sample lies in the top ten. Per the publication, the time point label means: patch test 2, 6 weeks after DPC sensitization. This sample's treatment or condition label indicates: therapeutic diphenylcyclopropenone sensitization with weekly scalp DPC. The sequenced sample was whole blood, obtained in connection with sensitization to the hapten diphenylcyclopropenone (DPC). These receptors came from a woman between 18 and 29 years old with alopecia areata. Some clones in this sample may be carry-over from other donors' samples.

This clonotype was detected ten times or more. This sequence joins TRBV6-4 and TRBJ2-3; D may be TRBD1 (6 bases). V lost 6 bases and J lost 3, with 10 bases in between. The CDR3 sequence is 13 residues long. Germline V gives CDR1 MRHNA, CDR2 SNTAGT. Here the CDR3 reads CASSPGETDTQYF. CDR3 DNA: TGTGCCAGCAGCCCAGGGGAGACAGATACGCAGTATTTT.

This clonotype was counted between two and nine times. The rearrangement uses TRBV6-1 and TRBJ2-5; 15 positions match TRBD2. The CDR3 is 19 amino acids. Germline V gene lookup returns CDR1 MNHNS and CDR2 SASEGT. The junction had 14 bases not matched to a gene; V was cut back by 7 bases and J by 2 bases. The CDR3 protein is CASIPGGLAGGLNQETQYF. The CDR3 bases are TGTGCCAGCATCCCCGGGGGACTAGCGGGGGGACTCAATCAAGAGACCCAGTACTTC.

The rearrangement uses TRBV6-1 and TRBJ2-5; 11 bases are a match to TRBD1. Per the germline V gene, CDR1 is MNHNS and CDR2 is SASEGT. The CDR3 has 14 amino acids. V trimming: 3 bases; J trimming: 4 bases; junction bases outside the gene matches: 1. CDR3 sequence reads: CASSEGTGGETQYF. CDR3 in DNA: TGTGCCAGCAGTGAGGGGACAGGGGGAGAGACCCAGTACTTC.

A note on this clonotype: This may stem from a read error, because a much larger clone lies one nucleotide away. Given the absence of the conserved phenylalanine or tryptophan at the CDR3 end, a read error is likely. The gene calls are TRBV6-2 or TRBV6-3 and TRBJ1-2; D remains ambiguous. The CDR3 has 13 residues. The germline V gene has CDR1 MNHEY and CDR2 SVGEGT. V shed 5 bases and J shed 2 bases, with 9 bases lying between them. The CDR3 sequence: CASSRTRNYGYTL. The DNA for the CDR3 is TGTGCCAGCAGTAGGACGCGCAACTATGGCTACACCCTC.

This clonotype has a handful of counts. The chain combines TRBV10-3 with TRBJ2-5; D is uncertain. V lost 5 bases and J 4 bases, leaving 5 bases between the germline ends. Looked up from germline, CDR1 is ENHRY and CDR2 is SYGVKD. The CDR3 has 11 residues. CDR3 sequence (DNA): TGTGCCATCAGTTGGGGAGAGACCCAGTACTTC. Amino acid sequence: CAISWGETQYF.

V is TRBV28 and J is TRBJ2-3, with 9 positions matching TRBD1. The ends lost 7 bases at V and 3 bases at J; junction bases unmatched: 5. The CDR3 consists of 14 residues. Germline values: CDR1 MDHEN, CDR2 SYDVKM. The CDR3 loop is CASISGQGTDTQYF. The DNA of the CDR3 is TGTGCCAGCATCTCGGGACAGGGAACAGATACGCAGTATTTT.

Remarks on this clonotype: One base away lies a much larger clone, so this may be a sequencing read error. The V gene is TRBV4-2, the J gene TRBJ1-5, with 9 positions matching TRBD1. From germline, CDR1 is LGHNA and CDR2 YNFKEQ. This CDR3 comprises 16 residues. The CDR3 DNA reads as TGTGCCAGCAGCCAAGTAACAGGGGGCCCCTCTCAGCCCCAGCGTTTT. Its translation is CASSQVTGGPSQPQRF.

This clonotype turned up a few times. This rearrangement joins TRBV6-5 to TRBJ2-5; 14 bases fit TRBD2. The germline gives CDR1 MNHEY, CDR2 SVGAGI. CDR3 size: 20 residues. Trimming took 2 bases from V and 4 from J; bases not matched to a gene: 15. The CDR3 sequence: CASSYATPRLAGGPVETQYF. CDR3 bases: TGTGCCAGCAGTTACGCCACCCCCCGACTAGCGGGGGGGCCGGTAGAGACCCAGTACTTC.

The CDR3 DNA sequence: TGCGCCAGCAGCCCCTATGGGGGGGTATATGACTCAGATACGCAGTATTTT. This gives the protein CASSPYGGVYDSDTQYF. This chain links TRBV4-1 with TRBJ2-3, with TRBD2 matching over 7 bases. Looked up from germline, CDR1 is MGHRA and CDR2 is YSYEKL. V trimming: 4 bases; J trimming: 4 bases; junction bases outside the gene matches: 14. This CDR3 has 17 residues.

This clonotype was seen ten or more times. The CDR3 nucleotides are TGTGCCAGCAGTTTTCAAGGAGGGGGAGAAAAACTGTTTTTT. Its translation: CASSFQGGGEKLFF. This chain joins TRBV12-3 or TRBV12-4 and TRBJ1-4; a possible D gene is TRBD1 (6 bases). This CDR3 region has 14 residues. Trimming removed 3 bases from V and 8 bases from J, with 13 bases in between.

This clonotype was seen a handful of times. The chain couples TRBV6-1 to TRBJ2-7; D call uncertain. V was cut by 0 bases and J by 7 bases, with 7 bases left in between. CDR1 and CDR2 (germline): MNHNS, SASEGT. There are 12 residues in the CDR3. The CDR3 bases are TGTGCCAGCAGTGAAGCGCTTCGGGAGCAGTACTTC. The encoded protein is CASSEALREQYF.

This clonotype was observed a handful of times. The CDR3, as DNA: TGTGCCAGCAGCGCTCAGCAGGGGAAAGAGACCCAGTACTTC. Its protein product is CASSAQQGKETQYF. This chain joins TRBV7-9 and TRBJ2-5; tentative D call: TRBD1 (6 bases). The CDR3 extends over 14 amino acids. Per the germline V gene, CDR1 is SEHNR and CDR2 is FQNEAQ (reference sequence). Trimming removed 5 bases at V and 3 bases at J, with 13 bases between.

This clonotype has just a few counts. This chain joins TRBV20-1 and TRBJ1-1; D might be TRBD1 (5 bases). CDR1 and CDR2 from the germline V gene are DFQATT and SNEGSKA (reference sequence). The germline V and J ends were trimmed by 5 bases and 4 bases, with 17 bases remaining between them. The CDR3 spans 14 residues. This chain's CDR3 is CSAPPPGRVTEAFF. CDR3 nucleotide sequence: TGCAGTGCTCCACCCCCAGGGCGGGTCACTGAAGCTTTCTTT.

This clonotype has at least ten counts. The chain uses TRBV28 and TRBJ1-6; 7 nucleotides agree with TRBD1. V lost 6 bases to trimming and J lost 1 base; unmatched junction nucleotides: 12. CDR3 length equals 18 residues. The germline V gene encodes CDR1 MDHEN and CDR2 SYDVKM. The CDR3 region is CASSQQGRQSSYNSPLHF. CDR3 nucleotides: TGTGCCAGCAGCCAACAGGGGCGCCAATCGTCCTATAATTCACCCCTCCACTTT.

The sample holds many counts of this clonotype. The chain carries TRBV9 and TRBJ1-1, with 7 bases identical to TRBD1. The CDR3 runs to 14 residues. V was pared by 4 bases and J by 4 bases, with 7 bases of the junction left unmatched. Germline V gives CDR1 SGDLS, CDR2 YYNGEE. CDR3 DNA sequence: TGTGCCAGCAGCTTCGGGACAGCCGGCACTGAAGCTTTCTTT. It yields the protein CASSFGTAGTEAFF.

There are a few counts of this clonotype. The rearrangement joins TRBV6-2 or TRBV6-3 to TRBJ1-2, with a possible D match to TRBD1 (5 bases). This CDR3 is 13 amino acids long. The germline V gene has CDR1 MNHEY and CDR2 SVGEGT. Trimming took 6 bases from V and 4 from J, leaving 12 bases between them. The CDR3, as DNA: TGTGCCAGCAGCCTGGACAAGTTCTATGGCTACACCTTC. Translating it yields CASSLDKFYGYTF.

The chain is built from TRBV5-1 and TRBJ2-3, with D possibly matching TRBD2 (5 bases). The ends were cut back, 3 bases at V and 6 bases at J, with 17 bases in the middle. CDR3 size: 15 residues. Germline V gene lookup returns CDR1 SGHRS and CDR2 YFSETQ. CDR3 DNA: TGCGCCAGCAGCTGGTGGACTGGCTTTTGGGATACGCAGTATTTT. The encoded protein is CASSWWTGFWDTQYF.